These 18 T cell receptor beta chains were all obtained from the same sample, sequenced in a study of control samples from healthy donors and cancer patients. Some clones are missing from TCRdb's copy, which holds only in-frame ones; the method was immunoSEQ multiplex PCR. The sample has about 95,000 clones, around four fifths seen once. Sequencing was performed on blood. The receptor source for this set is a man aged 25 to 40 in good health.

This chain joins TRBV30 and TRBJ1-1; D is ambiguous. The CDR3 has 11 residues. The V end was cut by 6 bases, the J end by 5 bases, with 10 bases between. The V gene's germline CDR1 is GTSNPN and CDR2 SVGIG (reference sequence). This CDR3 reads CACGLGTEAFF. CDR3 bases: TGTGCCTGCGGTTTGGGGACTGAAGCTTTCTTT. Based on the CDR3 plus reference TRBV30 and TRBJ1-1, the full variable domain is SQTIHQWPATLVQPVGSPLSLECTVEGTSNPNLYWYRQAAGRGLQLLFYSVGIGQISSEVPQNLSASRPQDRQFILSSKKLLLSDSGFYLCACGLGTEAFFGQGTRLTVV.

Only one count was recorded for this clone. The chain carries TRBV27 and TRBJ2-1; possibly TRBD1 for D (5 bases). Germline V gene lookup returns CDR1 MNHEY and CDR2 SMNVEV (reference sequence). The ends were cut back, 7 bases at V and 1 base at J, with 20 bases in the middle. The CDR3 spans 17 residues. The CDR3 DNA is TGTGCCAGCACCCACTTAGTCGGAGCAGGGTCCTACAATGAGCAGTTCTTC. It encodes CASTHLVGAGSYNEQFF.

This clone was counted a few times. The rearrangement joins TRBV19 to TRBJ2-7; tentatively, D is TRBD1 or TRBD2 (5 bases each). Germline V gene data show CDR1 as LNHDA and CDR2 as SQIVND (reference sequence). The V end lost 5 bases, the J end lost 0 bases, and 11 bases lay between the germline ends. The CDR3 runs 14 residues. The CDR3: CASSLRDRSYEQYF. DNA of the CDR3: TGTGCCAGTAGTTTAAGGGACCGCTCCTACGAGCAGTACTTC.

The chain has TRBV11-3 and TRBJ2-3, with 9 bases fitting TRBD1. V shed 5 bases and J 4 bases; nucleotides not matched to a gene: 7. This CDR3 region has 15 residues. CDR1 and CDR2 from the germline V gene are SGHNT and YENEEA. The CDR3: CASSPRQGVSDTQYF. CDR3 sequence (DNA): TGTGCCAGCAGCCCCAGACAGGGGGTTTCAGATACGCAGTATTTT.

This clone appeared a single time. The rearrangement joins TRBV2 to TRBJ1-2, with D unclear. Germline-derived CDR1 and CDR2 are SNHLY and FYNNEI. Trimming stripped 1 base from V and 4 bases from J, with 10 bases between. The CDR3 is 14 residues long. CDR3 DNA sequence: TGTGCCAGCAGTGAAGGAGTACAGCTCTATGGCTACACCTTC. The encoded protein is CASSEGVQLYGYTF.

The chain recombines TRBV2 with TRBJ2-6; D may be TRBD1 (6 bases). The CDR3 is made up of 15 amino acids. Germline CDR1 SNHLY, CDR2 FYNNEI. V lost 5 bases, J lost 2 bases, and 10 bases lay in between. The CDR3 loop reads CASSKQGPGANVLTF. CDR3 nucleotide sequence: TGTGCCAGCAGTAAACAGGGTCCTGGGGCCAACGTCCTGACTTTC.

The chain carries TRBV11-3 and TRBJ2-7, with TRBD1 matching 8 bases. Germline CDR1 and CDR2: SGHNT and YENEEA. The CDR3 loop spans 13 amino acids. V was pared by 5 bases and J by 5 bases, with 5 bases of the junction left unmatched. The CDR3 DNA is TGTGCCAGCAGCCTGACAGGGGTCCACGAGCAGTACTTC. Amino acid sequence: CASSLTGVHEQYF.

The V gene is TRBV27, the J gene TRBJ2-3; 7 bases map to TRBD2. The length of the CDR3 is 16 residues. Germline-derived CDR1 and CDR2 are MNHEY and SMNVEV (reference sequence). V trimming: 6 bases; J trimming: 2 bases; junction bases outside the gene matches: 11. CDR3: CASRSRPSGTTDTQYF. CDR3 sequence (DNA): TGTGCCAGCAGATCTAGACCGAGCGGGACCACAGATACGCAGTATTTT.

CDR3 residues: CASVRRDREKLFF. The DNA of the CDR3 is TGTGCCAGCGTCCGCAGGGACCGTGAAAAACTGTTTTTT. The chain has TRBV2 and TRBJ1-4, with a tentative D call TRBD1 (5 bases). The CDR3 is 13 amino acids. CDR1 and CDR2 from the germline V gene are SNHLY and FYNNEI. The V end lost 8 bases, the J end lost 7 bases, and 14 bases lay between the germline ends.

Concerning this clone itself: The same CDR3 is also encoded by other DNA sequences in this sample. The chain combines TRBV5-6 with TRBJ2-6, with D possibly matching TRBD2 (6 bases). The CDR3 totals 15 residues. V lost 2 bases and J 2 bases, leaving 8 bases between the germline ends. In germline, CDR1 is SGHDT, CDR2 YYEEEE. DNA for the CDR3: TGTGCCAGCAGCTTAGGAGGGCCTGGGGCCAACGTCCTGACTTTC. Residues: CASSLGGPGANVLTF.

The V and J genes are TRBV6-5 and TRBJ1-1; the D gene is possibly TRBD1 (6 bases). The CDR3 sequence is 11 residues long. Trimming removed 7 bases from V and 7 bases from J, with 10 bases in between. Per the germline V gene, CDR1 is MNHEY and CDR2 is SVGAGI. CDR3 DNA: TGTGCCAGCATCCGAGGGGGTGAAGCTTTCTTT. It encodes CASIRGGEAFF.

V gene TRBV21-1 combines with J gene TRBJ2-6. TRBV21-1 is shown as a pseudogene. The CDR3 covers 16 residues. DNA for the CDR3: TGTGCCAGCACGTCGGGACCGAACTCTGGGGCCAACGTCCTGACTTTC. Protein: CASTSGPNSGANVLTF.

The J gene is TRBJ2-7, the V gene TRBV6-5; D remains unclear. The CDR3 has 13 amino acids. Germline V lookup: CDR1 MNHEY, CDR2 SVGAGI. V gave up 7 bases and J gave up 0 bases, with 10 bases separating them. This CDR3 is CASMEQPSYEQYF. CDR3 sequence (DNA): TGTGCCAGCATGGAACAGCCCTCCTACGAGCAGTACTTC.

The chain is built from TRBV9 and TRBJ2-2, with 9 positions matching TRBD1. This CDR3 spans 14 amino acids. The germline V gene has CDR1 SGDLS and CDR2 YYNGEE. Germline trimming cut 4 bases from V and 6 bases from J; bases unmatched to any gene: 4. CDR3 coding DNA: TGTGCCAGCAGCCCCGGACAGGGGCCCGGGGAGCTGTTTTTT. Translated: CASSPGQGPGELFF.

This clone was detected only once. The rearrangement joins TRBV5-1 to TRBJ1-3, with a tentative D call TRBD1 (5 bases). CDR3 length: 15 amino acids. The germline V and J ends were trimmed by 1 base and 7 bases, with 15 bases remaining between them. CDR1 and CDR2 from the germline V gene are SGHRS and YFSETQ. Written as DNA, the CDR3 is TGCGCCAGCAGCTTGCAGGGTCTGTTCGGGAACACCATATATTTT. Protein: CASSLQGLFGNTIYF. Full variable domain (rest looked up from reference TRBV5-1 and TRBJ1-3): KAGVTQTPRYLIKTRGQQVTLSCSPISGHRSVSWYQQTPGQGLQFLFEYFSETQRNKGNFPGRFSGRQFSNSRSEMNVSTLELGDSALYLCASSLQGLFGNTIYFGEGSWLTVV.

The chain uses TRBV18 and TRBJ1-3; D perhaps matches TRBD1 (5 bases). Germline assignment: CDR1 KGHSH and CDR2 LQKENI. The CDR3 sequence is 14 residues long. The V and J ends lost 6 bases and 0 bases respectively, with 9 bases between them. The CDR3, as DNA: TGTGCCAGCTCGCCGGGGCACTCTGGAAACACCATATATTTT. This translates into CASSPGHSGNTIYF.

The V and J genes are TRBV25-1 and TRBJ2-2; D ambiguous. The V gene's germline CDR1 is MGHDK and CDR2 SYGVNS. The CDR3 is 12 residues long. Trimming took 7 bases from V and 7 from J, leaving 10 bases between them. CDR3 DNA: TGTGCCAGCACGTACCGTCGCGGGGAGCTGTTTTTT. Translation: CASTYRRGELFF.

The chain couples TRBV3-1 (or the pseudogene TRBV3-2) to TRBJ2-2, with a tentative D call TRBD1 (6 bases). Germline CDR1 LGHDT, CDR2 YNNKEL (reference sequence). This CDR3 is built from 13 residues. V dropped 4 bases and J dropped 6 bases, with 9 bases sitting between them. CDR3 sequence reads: CASSLHRAGELFF. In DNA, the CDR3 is TGTGCCAGCAGCCTCCACAGGGCCGGGGAGCTGTTTTTT.